This T cell receptor beta chain was captured by sequencing in a study of blood T cell repertoires in COVID-19. In the study overall: Material from acute and convalescent COVID-19 was sourced from the United States, Italy and Spain. In each case, the material was cDNA or gDNA derived from T cells, B-cell-depleted T cells, or PBMCs.

The CDR3 is made up of 16 amino acids. From germline, CDR1 is MDHEN and CDR2 SYDVKM. Losses at the gene ends were 4 bases for V and 5 bases for J; bases not matched to a gene: 9. Method: immunoSEQ multiplex PCR; TCRdb's copy keeps in-frame clones and lacks some. Of 270,000 or so clones in the sample, about four fifths were seen once. The chain uses TRBV28 and TRBJ1-1; 11 bases agree with TRBD1. What was sequenced was peripheral blood. The TCR comes from a woman between 45 and 65 years old who had recovered from COVID-19. The CDR3 DNA sequence: TGTGCCAGCAGTTACGGACAGGGGGCTGGAAAGACTGAAGCTTTCTTT. This codes for CASSYGQGAGKTEAFF.